The 14 T cell receptor beta chains listed next were all sequenced from one sample in a study of T-cell reconstitution after alpha-beta-depleted transplantation in children. As it was prepared, the TCRbeta library received unique molecular identifiers. One entry per CDR3 protein, called by TCRdb with MiXCR from the PCR reads. This table has 540,000 or so distinct CDR3 sequences, around 23% appearing once. Sample: PBMCs, mostly from graft donor cells, taken 360 days after TCRalphabeta/CD19-depleted stem cell transplant. Source of these receptors: a boy under two years old who had a stem cell transplant for acute myeloid leukemia, so the T cells may come from the graft donor.

The rearrangement uses TRBV7-6 and TRBJ2-2, with D possibly matching TRBD2 (5 bases). V gave up 1 base and J gave up 3 bases, with 9 bases separating them. The CDR3 sequence is 15 residues long. Germline values: CDR1 SGHVS, CDR2 FNYEAQ. The CDR3 region has the DNA TGTGCCAGCAGCTTAGGGGCGGGCCACACCGGGGAGCTGTTTTTT. Residues: CASSLGAGHTGELFF.

The genes are TRBV12-3 or TRBV12-4 and TRBJ1-1, with 7 positions matching TRBD1. CDR3 length equals 15 residues. With 5 bases clipped from V and 0 bases from J, the junction kept 6 bases outside the gene matches. CDR3: CASSARGGVNTEAFF. CDR3 nucleotides: TGTGCCAGCAGTGCCAGGGGGGGGGTGAACACTGAAGCTTTCTTT.

The rearrangement uses TRBV27 and TRBJ2-3, with D uncertain. The CDR3 length is 14 residues. V lost 4 bases to trimming and J lost 1 base, with 9 bases between them. Germline values: CDR1 MNHEY, CDR2 SMNVEV (reference sequence). The CDR3 DNA follows: TGTGCCAGCAGTTATTCGGACGGCACAGATACGCAGTATTTT. This codes for CASSYSDGTDTQYF.

The chain carries TRBV7-9 and TRBJ2-3; TRBD2 aligns across 12 bases. CDR1 and CDR2 from the germline V gene are SEHNR and FQNEAQ (reference sequence). The CDR3 runs 16 residues. The trim removed 5 bases at V and 5 bases at J, leaving 8 bases unmatched. The CDR3 protein is CASSPSLAGGKDTQYF. The CDR3 region has the DNA TGTGCCAGCAGCCCAAGCCTAGCGGGGGGGAAAGATACGCAGTATTTT.

The rearrangement uses TRBV20-1 and TRBJ2-1, with D uncertain. Germline assignment: CDR1 DFQATT and CDR2 SNEGSKA (reference sequence). This CDR3 region has 11 residues. V was shortened by 3 bases and J by 10 bases, with 10 bases between the two germline ends. The CDR3 bases are TGCAGTGCTAGCAAGGTAGGGGAGCAGTTCTTC. Translated: CSASKVGEQFF.

Ten or more counts support this clonotype. The chain has TRBV29-1 and TRBJ2-5; D call uncertain. The CDR3 length is 11 residues. Germline V lookup: CDR1 SQVTM, CDR2 ANQGSEA. Trimming cost V 7 bases and J 4 bases, with 10 bases left between them. The CDR3 protein is CSAAIAETQYF. Here the CDR3 DNA reads TGCAGCGCAGCAATCGCAGAGACCCAGTACTTC.

This clonotype was recorded at least ten times. This chain uses TRBV20-1 with TRBJ2-2; D gene uncertain. The CDR3 covers 13 residues. Germline V CDR1 and CDR2: DFQATT, SNEGSKA (reference sequence). V was clipped by 1 base and J by 4 bases, with 7 bases between them. CDR3 in amino acids: CSARAQFTGELFF. In DNA, the CDR3 is TGCAGTGCTAGAGCACAGTTCACCGGGGAGCTGTTTTTT.

This clonotype was observed many times. V gene TRBV20-1 combines with J gene TRBJ1-2; D is ambiguous. In germline, CDR1 is DFQATT, CDR2 SNEGSKA (reference sequence). V lost 3 bases to trimming and J lost 6 bases, with 8 bases between them. This CDR3 region has 11 residues. CDR3 amino acids: CSASGLDGYTF. The CDR3 DNA follows: TGCAGTGCTAGTGGCCTTGATGGCTACACCTTC.

This clonotype occurred many times. This chain uses TRBV6-1 with TRBJ2-2; D is tentatively TRBD1 or TRBD2 (6 bases each). Germline lookup yields CDR1 MNHNS and CDR2 SASEGT. The V gene lost 8 bases and the J gene lost 6 bases, with 16 bases spanning the gap. The length of the CDR3 is 14 residues. The CDR3 DNA reads TGTGCCAGCTTCCCGGGGGCAAGGGCCGGGGAGCTGTTTTTT. Translated: CASFPGARAGELFF.

The chain is built from TRBV5-1 and TRBJ2-3; TRBD1 or TRBD2 may be the D gene (6 bases each). This CDR3 contains 14 residues. The germline V gene has CDR1 SGHRS and CDR2 YFSETQ. V lost 3 bases to trimming and J lost 2 bases, with 10 bases between them. This CDR3 is CASSYGGATDTQYF. In DNA form, the CDR3 reads TGCGCCAGCAGCTACGGGGGCGCCACAGATACGCAGTATTTT. Filled out from reference TRBV5-1 and TRBJ2-3, the complete variable domain reads KAGVTQTPRYLIKTRGQQVTLSCSPISGHRSVSWYQQTPGQGLQFLFEYFSETQRNKGNFPGRFSGRQFSNSRSEMNVSTLELGDSALYLCASSYGGATDTQYFGPGTRLTVL.

This clonotype was found many times. The chain couples TRBV10-3 to TRBJ2-1, with 8 positions matching TRBD2. CDR1 and CDR2 from the germline V gene are ENHRY and SYGVKD. This CDR3 contains 14 residues. The trim removed 10 bases at V and 10 bases at J, leaving 15 bases unmatched. CDR3 region: CATGSEAGAREQFF. The CDR3 DNA follows: TGTGCCACCGGGTCCGAAGCGGGGGCTCGGGAGCAGTTCTTC.

The genes are TRBV6-5 and TRBJ1-2, with no clear D. Trimming removed 0 bases at V and 5 bases at J, with 10 bases between. The CDR3 covers 14 residues. From germline, CDR1 is MNHEY and CDR2 SVGAGI. The CDR3 nucleotides are TGTGCCAGCAGTTACTCGATGGGCCTTTATGGCTACACCTTC. Translation: CASSYSMGLYGYTF.

This clonotype was counted between two and nine times. The chain has TRBV6-1 and TRBJ2-5, with 7 bases fitting TRBD1. Germline loops: CDR1 MNHNS, CDR2 SASEGT. The CDR3 sequence is 15 residues long. V lost 4 bases and J lost 1; bases outside the gene matches: 6. The CDR3, as DNA: TGTGCCAGCAGTGGTCCGGGACAGACCCAAGAGACCCAGTACTTC. Its protein product is CASSGPGQTQETQYF.

This clonotype was counted a few times. The V call is TRBV5-5, the J call TRBJ2-2; D gene uncertain. The V gene's germline CDR1 is SGHKS and CDR2 YYEKEE (reference sequence). Trimming shortened V by 5 bases and J by 5 bases, and 13 bases separated the two germline ends. This CDR3 is built from 14 residues. CDR3 loop: CASSKQPGTGELFF. The DNA for the CDR3 is TGTGCCAGCAGTAAACAGCCTGGAACCGGGGAGCTGTTTTTT.